What follows is one TCR beta chain and its context. The CDR3 runs to 15 residues. V was pared by 6 bases and J by 0 bases, with 4 bases of the junction left unmatched. Germline CDR1 is MNHEY and CDR2 is SMNVEV (reference sequence). This specimen comes from a study of blood T cells in healthy people across ages. Study-level information: Capture via template switching afforded approximately one barcoded beta molecule per two T cells.

A second PCR, run for roughly 6 to 11 cycles, used a sample-barcoded 5' primer plus a J-beta primer mix. Every cDNA was tagged by a template-switch adaptor with 12 random nucleotides. In TCRdb, the 5' RACE reads were re-called with MiXCR into one record per CDR3 protein. This sample carries 650,000 to 800,000 distinct CDR3 sequences, under 45% of them seen once, and the ten largest clones take about a fifth. Drawing of peripheral blood yielded ten milliliters from each donor. The chain is built from TRBV27 and TRBJ2-4; TRBD2 matches 8 bases. Sequencing was carried out using blood. The receptor comes from a man aged 55 to 70 in good health. The CDR3 region has the DNA TGTGCCAGCAGATCGGGGGGGGAAGCCAAAAACATTCAGTACTTC. Translating it yields CASRSGGEAKNIQYF.